The rows below give T cell receptor beta chains drawn from one sample of a study of beta chain features in type 1 diabetes. TCRdb's copy holds only in-frame clones and misses some; the assay was immunoSEQ multiplex PCR. Of more than 150,000 clones listed, 13% are singletons. The material sequenced was central memory CD4+ T cells from blood. All receptors derive from a young woman in good health. Each CDR3 is given with its conserved first and last residue. Fields, in order: clone size, V gene, D gene, J gene, CDR3 protein, CDR3 DNA. D genes are given only for firm matches. Some rows mark clone size as missing; the rest say once, few, many or name a class of expanded clone.

.	TRBV5-1	.	TRBJ2-2	CASSRPELANTGELFF	TGCGCCAGCAGCCGCCCCGAACTCGCGAACACCGGGGAGCTGTTTTTT
.	TRBV28	TRBD2	TRBJ2-3	CASSFRASGVTDTQYF	TGTGCCAGCAGTTTTAGGGCTAGCGGGGTCACAGATACGCAGTATTTT
few	TRBV28	.	TRBJ1-2	CASTQTENYGYTF	TGTGCCAGCACCCAGACAGAGAACTATGGCTACACCTTC
few	TRBV28	TRBD1	TRBJ1-5	CASSLPGGAKQPQHF	TGTGCCAGCAGTTTACCAGGGGGCGCGAAACAGCCCCAGCATTTT
few	TRBV7-7	.	TRBJ2-3	CASSRTSTADTQYF	TGTGCTAGCAGCCGAACTAGCACCGCAGATACGCAGTATTTT
.	TRBV6-1	.	TRBJ2-4	CASSEGPPGADIQYF	TGTGCCAGCAGTGAAGGCCCTCCAGGGGCGGACATTCAGTACTTC
.	TRBV6-5	.	TRBJ1-1	CASIPRQNTEAFF	TGTGCCAGCATACCCCGACAGAACACTGAAGCTTTCTTT
.	TRBV15	TRBD1	TRBJ2-1	CATSTDRGNEQFF	TGTGCCACCAGCACCGACAGGGGCAATGAGCAGTTCTTC
few	TRBV29-1	.	TRBJ2-1	CSVSGGGTGQYNEQFF	TGCAGCGTCTCAGGGGGAGGGACAGGTCAGTACAATGAGCAGTTCTTC
few	TRBV5-1	TRBD1	TRBJ2-5	CASSSGPGTAKETQYF	TGCGCCAGCAGCTCGGGACCCGGGACAGCAAAAGAGACCCAGTACTTC
few	TRBV7-2	.	TRBJ2-3	CASSLGGQRTDTQYF	TGTGCCAGCAGCTTGGGCGGGCAACGCACAGATACGCAGTATTTT
.	TRBV4-3	TRBD2	TRBJ2-2	CASSQKALAGGGIDTGELFF	TGCGCCAGCAGCCAGAAAGCCCTAGCGGGAGGGGGGATCGACACCGGGGAGCTGTTTTTT
few	TRBV5-1	TRBD2	TRBJ2-3	CASSLDSGTDTQYF	TGCGCCAGCAGCTTGGATAGCGGGACAGATACGCAGTATTTT
.	TRBV11-2	.	TRBJ1-1	CASSSQGNTEAFF	TGTGCCAGCAGCTCACAGGGGAACACTGAAGCTTTCTTT
.	TRBV30	.	TRBJ2-7	CAWSVLGGAYEQYF	TGTGCCTGGAGTGTACTAGGGGGAGCCTACGAGCAGTACTTC
.	TRBV9	.	TRBJ2-7	CASSVDGSYEQYF	TGTGCCAGCAGCGTAGACGGTTCCTACGAGCAGTACTTC
few	TRBV5-1	TRBD2	TRBJ2-2	CASSQAPGLAENTGELFF	TGCGCCAGCAGCCAAGCGCCGGGACTAGCGGAGAACACCGGGGAGCTGTTTTTT
.	TRBV15	TRBD1	TRBJ1-5	CATSRRYGTGGSNQPQHF	TGTGCCACCAGCAGAAGATACGGGACAGGGGGCAGCAATCAGCCCCAGCATTTT
few	TRBV6-5	.	TRBJ2-5	CASSYSDQGQETQYF	TGTGCCAGCAGTTACTCGGATCAGGGGCAGGAGACCCAGTACTTC
.	TRBV19	TRBD2	TRBJ2-7	CASSIARGRPPYEQYF	TGTGCCAGTAGTATAGCTCGCGGGAGGCCCCCCTACGAGCAGTACTTC
few	TRBV6-5	.	TRBJ2-4	CASSYSGLKNIQYF	TGTGCCAGCAGTTACTCGGGGCTCAAAAACATTCAGTACTTC
.	TRBV11-2	.	TRBJ2-3	CASSLAPGTDTQYF	TGTGCCAGCAGCTTAGCTCCGGGGACAGATACGCAGTATTTT
.	TRBV4-2	TRBD1	TRBJ1-2	CASSQEGTGGFGGYTF	TGTGCCAGCAGCCAAGAGGGGACAGGGGGCTTCGGGGGCTACACCTTC
few	TRBV9	.	TRBJ2-5	CASSVEGHPQETQYF	TGTGCCAGCAGCGTAGAGGGACACCCTCAAGAGACCCAGTACTTC
.	TRBV4-3	.	TRBJ2-2	CASSQDKAMNTGELFF	TGCGCCAGCAGCCAAGATAAAGCTATGAACACCGGGGAGCTGTTTTTT
few	TRBV7-3	.	TRBJ2-1	CASSLTFSGYNEQFF	TGTGCCAGCAGCTTAACTTTTAGCGGCTACAATGAGCAGTTCTTC
.	TRBV29-1	.	TRBJ1-2	CSVGNDGTNYGYTF	TGCAGCGTTGGTAATGACGGGACTAACTATGGCTACACCTTC
.	TRBV28	.	TRBJ2-3	CASLPRGGAGRTDTQYF	TGTGCCAGCCTTCCCCGAGGGGGAGCGGGGCGCACAGATACGCAGTATTTT
.	TRBV29-1	.	TRBJ1-1	CSVESGVNTEAFF	TGCAGCGTTGAATCAGGGGTGAACACTGAAGCTTTCTTT
.	TRBV7-2	.	TRBJ2-7	CASSSQRNNEQYF	TGTGCCAGCAGCTCGCAGCGTAACAACGAGCAGTACTTC
few	TRBV25-1	TRBD1	TRBJ1-2	CASSVYTGGGGYTF	TGTGCCAGCAGTGTTTATACAGGGGGAGGAGGCTACACCTTC
few	TRBV2	TRBD1	TRBJ2-5	CASSKRQGGREETQYF	TGTGCCAGCAGTAAAAGACAGGGGGGACGTGAAGAGACCCAGTACTTC
.	TRBV9	TRBD1	TRBJ1-1	CASSRLDGRGLTEAFF	TGTGCCAGCAGCCGCCTTGATGGCAGGGGGCTAACTGAAGCTTTCTTT
few	TRBV30	.	TRBJ2-3	CAWSSPGGTDTQYF	TGTGCCTGGAGTTCTCCCGGGGGCACAGATACGCAGTATTTT
few	TRBV27	TRBD2	TRBJ2-1	CASSRTSGNYNEQFF	TGTGCCAGCAGTAGGACTAGCGGGAACTACAATGAGCAGTTCTTC
few	TRBV7-2	TRBD2	TRBJ2-3	CASSPRGGYTDTQYF	TGTGCCAGCAGCCCCCGGGGGGGTTACACAGATACGCAGTATTTT
few	TRBV29-1	TRBD2	TRBJ2-3	CSVIAGAVSSTDTQYF	TGCAGCGTGATAGCGGGAGCAGTTAGTAGCACAGATACGCAGTATTTT
few	TRBV5-1	.	TRBJ1-5	CASREQRDQPQHF	TGCGCCAGCAGGGAACAGAGGGATCAGCCCCAGCATTTT
.	TRBV7-2	TRBD2	TRBJ2-3	CASSLGGGRAVDTQYF	TGTGCCAGCAGCTTAGGTGGCGGGAGGGCCGTGGATACGCAGTATTTT
.	TRBV28	TRBD1	TRBJ2-7	CASSLPDREYYEQYF	TGTGCCAGCAGTTTACCCGACAGGGAATACTACGAGCAGTACTTC